Below are 13 T cell receptor beta chains sequenced from a single sample in a study of tumor-infiltrating lymphocytes in primary liver carcinoma. Starting from approximately 0.45 ug of total RNA, TCR beta cDNA was produced with a primer in the constant region. The TCR beta library was amplified through three nested multiplex PCR rounds in a modified ARM-PCR procedure. The first two PCR rounds used TRBV1-TRBV30 primers with a Cbeta primer, approximately 9 cycles each. Each CDR3 protein gets one entry after TCRdb re-called the multiplex PCR reads with MiXCR. The sample records about 330,000 distinct CDR3 sequences, 65% being singletons. Both blood RNA, taken from unsorted whole blood, and germline DNA were extracted. The sample comprised peripheral blood. Every receptor here comes from a man aged 40-49 years with primary liver carcinoma and hepatitis B virus infection.

A note on this clonotype: A much larger clone differs by one base, so this may be a read error. The genes are TRBV30 and TRBJ2-1; 16 bases line up with TRBD2. V was clipped by 2 bases and J by 9 bases; unmatched bases: 16. Germline V gene sequence: CDR1 GTSNPN, CDR2 SVGIG (reference sequence). The CDR3 has 19 residues. The CDR3 protein is CAWSPKPGLAGGALTEQFF. As DNA, the CDR3 is TGTGCCTGGAGTCCAAAGCCGGGACTAGCGGGAGGGGCCCTTACTGAGCAGTTCTTC.

Details on this clonotype: This may stem from a read error, because a much larger clone lies one nucleotide away. The CDR3 is CASSSAGATNGKLFF. The CDR3 DNA follows: TGTGCCAGCAGTTCCGCGGGGGCAACTAATGGAAAACTGTTTTTT. This chain connects TRBV6-2 or TRBV6-3 to TRBJ1-4; perhaps TRBD1 as D (6 bases). Per the germline V gene, CDR1 is MNHEY and CDR2 is SVGEGT. This CDR3 region has 15 residues.

In the case of this clonotype: The CDR3 does not end in the conserved phenylalanine or tryptophan, so this is likely a read error. V and J are TRBV11-2 and TRBJ1-1; no firm D call. V dropped 3 bases and J dropped 1 base, with 12 bases sitting between them. CDR3 length: 15 residues. Germline V lookup: CDR1 SGHAT, CDR2 FQNNGV. The CDR3 here is CASSFAAGRNTEAFL. Written as DNA, the CDR3 is TGTGCCAGCAGCTTTGCGGCAGGCAGGAACACTGAAGCTTTCCTT.

As for this clonotype: Without the conserved terminal phenylalanine or tryptophan, this CDR3 likely stems from a read error. The rearrangement links TRBV6-5 to TRBJ1-2, with 10 positions matching TRBD1. The CDR3 is made up of 15 amino acids. The V gene end was trimmed by 4 bases and the J gene end by 0 bases; junction bases not matched to a gene: 2. Germline V lookup: CDR1 MNHEY, CDR2 SVGAGI. The CDR3 DNA follows: TGTGCCAGCAGTTCGGACAGGGGGGCTAACTATGGCTACACCTCC. Translation gives CASSSDRGANYGYTS.

The table lists this clonotype with many counts. The V gene is TRBV7-2, the J gene TRBJ2-7, with D hard to call. The CDR3 has 12 residues. Looked up from germline, CDR1 is SGHTA and CDR2 is FQGNSA. V dropped 6 bases and J dropped 1 base, with 7 bases sitting between them. The CDR3 DNA sequence: TGTGCCAGCAGTTTGGTTTCCTACGAGCAGTACTTC. It yields the protein CASSLVSYEQYF.

On this clonotype itself: This may come from a read error, since a much larger clone is one base off. This chain connects TRBV5-6 to TRBJ2-5, with a weak D call TRBD2 (5 bases). Germline values: CDR1 SGHDT, CDR2 YYEEEE. CDR3 length: 14 amino acids. The V gene lost 4 bases and the J gene lost 4 bases, with 14 bases spanning the gap. CDR3 region: CASSKPRGGETQYF. DNA for the CDR3: TGTGCCAGCAGCAAACCTAGAGGAGGAGAGACCCAGTACTTC.

Points on this clonotype: A much larger clone lies a single base off, so this may be a read error. The chain joins TRBV4-3 to TRBJ2-3; tentative D call: TRBD2 (6 bases). CDR1 is LGHNA and CDR2 is YSLEER in the germline V gene. This CDR3 contains 17 residues. The CDR3 is CTSSQELSPRGGNTQYF. CDR3 nucleotides: TGCACCAGCAGCCAAGAGCTTAGCCCCCGAGGCGGGAATACGCAGTATTTT.

About this clonotype: This may be a read error, as it is one base from a much larger clone. This chain uses TRBV4-2 with TRBJ1-3, with D possibly being TRBD1 (6 bases). Germline-derived CDR1 and CDR2 are LGHNA and YNFKEQ. The CDR3 is made up of 14 amino acids. CDR3 protein: CARSQGGLGNTIYF. CDR3 nucleotides: TGTGCCAGGAGCCAAGGGGGGCTGGGAAACACCATATATTTT.

This clonotype came up many times. For the CDR3, the DNA is TGTGCCAGCAGTGAACAGTTGGATTCACCCCTCCACTTT. It encodes CASSEQLDSPLHF. The chain joins TRBV6-1 to TRBJ1-6; D ambiguous. Trimming pared 2 bases from V and 8 bases from J, leaving 7 bases between. Looked up from germline, CDR1 is MNHNS and CDR2 is SASEGT. This CDR3 is 13 amino acids long.

Details on this clonotype: This CDR3 fails to terminate in the conserved phenylalanine or tryptophan, so it likely reflects a read error. The chain joins TRBV11-1 to TRBJ2-7, with 8 bases that match TRBD1. Germline V gene sequence: CDR1 SGHAT, CDR2 FQDESV (reference sequence). This CDR3 is built from 12 residues. CDR3 region: CASSPDRDEQYL. CDR3 coding DNA: TGTGCTAGCAGCCCGGACAGGGACGAGCAGTACCTC.

The chain employs TRBV5-1 and TRBJ1-2, with D maybe TRBD1 (5 bases). Germline CDR1 and CDR2: SGHRS and YFSETQ. V lost 6 bases, J lost 2 bases, and 17 bases lay in between. The CDR3 contains 15 residues. Here the CDR3 reads CASTPVLGRNYGYTF. CDR3 sequence (DNA): TGCGCCAGCACCCCGGTATTGGGACGAAACTATGGCTACACCTTC.

About this clonotype itself: Just one base apart from a much larger clone, this may be a read error. The chain joins TRBV29-1 to TRBJ2-2, with D possibly matching TRBD2 (5 bases). The germline V gene encodes CDR1 SQVTM and CDR2 ANQGSEA. The CDR3 sequence is 13 residues long. Trimming removed 2 bases from V and 9 bases from J, with 13 bases in between. In DNA, the CDR3 is TGCAGCGTTGAATCCAGAGAGGGCAGGGAGCTGTTTTTT. Translation gives CSVESREGRELFF.

About this clonotype itself: Given a much more abundant clone one base away, this may be a read error. This likely comes from a read error, as the CDR3 has no conserved phenylalanine or tryptophan at its end. The chain employs TRBV6-6 and TRBJ2-1; 12 positions match TRBD2. The CDR3 spans 17 residues. Germline trimming cut 1 base from V and 5 bases from J; bases unmatched to any gene: 6. Germline V CDR1 and CDR2: MNHNY, SVGAGI (reference sequence). CDR3 sequence: CASSYLGLAGGHNEQFL. CDR3 coding DNA: TGTGCCAGCAGTTACTTAGGGCTAGCGGGAGGGCACAATGAGCAGTTCCTC.